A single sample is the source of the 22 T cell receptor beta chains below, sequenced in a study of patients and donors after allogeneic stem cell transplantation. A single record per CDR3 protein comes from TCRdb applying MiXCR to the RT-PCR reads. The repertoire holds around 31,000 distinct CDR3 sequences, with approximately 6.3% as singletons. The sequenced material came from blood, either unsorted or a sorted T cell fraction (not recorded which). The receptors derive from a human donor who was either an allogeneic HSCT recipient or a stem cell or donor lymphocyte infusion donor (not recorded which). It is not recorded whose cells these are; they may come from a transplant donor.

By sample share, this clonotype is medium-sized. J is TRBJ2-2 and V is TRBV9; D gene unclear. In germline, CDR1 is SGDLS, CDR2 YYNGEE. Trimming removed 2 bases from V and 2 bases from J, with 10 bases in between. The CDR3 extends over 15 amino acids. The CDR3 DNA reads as TGTGCCAGCAGCGTCTTCGGCGGTAACACCGGGGAGCTGTTTTTT. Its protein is CASSVFGGNTGELFF.

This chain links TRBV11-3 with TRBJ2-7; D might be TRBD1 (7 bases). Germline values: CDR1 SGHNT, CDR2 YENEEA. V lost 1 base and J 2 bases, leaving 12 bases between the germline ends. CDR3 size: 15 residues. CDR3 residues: CASSLGGTATYEQYF. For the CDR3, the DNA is TGTGCCAGCAGCTTAGGCGGGACAGCCACCTACGAGCAGTACTTC. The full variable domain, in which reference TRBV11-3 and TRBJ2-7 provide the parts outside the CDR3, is EAGVVQSPRYKIIEKKQPVAFWCNPISGHNTLYWYLQNLGQGPELLIRYENEEAVDDSQLPKDRFSAERLKGVDSTLKIQPAELGDSAVYLCASSLGGTATYEQYFGPGTRLTVT.

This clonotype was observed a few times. The CDR3 bases are TGCAGTGCTAGAGATGGCAGCTCCTACTACGAGCAGTACTTC. Its translation is CSARDGSSYYEQYF. The chain employs TRBV20-1 and TRBJ2-7; D gene uncertain. There are 14 residues in the CDR3. Per germline, CDR1 DFQATT and CDR2 SNEGSKA (reference sequence). The ends were cut back, 0 bases at V and 3 bases at J, with 12 bases in the middle.

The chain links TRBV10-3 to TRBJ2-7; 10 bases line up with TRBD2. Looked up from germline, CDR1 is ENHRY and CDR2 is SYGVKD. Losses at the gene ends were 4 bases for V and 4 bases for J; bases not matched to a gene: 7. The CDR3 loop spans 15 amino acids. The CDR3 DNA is TGTGCCATCAGTGGGCCCCCTAGCGGGGGATACGAGCAGTACTTC. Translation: CAISGPPSGGYEQYF.

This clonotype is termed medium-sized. In DNA, the CDR3 is TGTGCCAGCAGCTCGCCGGGAATATCAGAGACCCAGTACTTC. Protein: CASSSPGISETQYF. The chain uses TRBV7-9 and TRBJ2-5; TRBD2 might be the D (5 bases). CDR3 length equals 14 residues. Germline CDR1 SEHNR, CDR2 FQNEAQ (reference sequence). Trimming shortened V by 4 bases and J by 4 bases, and 13 bases separated the two germline ends.

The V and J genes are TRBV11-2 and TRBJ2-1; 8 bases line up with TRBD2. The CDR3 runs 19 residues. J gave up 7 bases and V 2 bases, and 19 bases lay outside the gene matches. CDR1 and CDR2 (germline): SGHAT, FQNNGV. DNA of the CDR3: TGTGCCAGCAGCTTAAGCGGGGGCCCCCCTACAACAACAATTAATGAGCAGTTCTTC. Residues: CASSLSGGPPTTTINEQFF.

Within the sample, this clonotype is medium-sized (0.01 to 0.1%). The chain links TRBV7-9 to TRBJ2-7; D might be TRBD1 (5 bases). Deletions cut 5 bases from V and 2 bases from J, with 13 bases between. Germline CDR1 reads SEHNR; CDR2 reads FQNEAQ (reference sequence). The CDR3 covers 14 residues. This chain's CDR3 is CASSGRQGTYEQYF. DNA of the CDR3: TGTGCCAGCAGCGGTCGGCAGGGCACCTACGAGCAGTACTTC.

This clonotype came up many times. CDR3 nucleotide sequence: TGTGCCAGCAGAGGAGCGGGGGCCTACAATGAGCAGTTCTTC. It translates to CASRGAGAYNEQFF. The chain combines TRBV6-1 with TRBJ2-1; 8 nucleotides line up with TRBD2. This CDR3 spans 14 amino acids. CDR1 is MNHNS and CDR2 is SASEGT in the germline V gene. The V and J ends lost 6 bases and 2 bases, in that order; junction bases with no gene match: 3.

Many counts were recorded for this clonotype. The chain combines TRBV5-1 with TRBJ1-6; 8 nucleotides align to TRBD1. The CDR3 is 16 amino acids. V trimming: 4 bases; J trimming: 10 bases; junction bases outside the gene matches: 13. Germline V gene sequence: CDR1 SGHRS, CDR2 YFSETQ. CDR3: CASSLQPGTGTSPLHF. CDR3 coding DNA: TGCGCCAGCAGCCTACAACCCGGGACAGGCACATCACCCCTCCACTTT. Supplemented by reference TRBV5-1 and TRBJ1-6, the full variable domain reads KAGVTQTPRYLIKTRGQQVTLSCSPISGHRSVSWYQQTPGQGLQFLFEYFSETQRNKGNFPGRFSGRQFSNSRSEMNVSTLELGDSALYLCASSLQPGTGTSPLHFGNGTRLTVT.

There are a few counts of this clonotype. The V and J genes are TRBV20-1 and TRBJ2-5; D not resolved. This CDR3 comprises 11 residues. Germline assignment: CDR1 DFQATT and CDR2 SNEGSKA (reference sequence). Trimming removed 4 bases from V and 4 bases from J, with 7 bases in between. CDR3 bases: TGCAGTGCTATAGATGGAGAGACCCAGTACTTC. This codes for CSAIDGETQYF.

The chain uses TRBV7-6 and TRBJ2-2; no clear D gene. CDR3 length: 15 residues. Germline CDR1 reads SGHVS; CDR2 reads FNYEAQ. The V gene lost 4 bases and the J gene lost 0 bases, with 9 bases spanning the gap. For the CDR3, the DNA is TGTGCCAGCAGCTACGTCTTGGCGAACACCGGGGAGCTGTTTTTT. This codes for CASSYVLANTGELFF.

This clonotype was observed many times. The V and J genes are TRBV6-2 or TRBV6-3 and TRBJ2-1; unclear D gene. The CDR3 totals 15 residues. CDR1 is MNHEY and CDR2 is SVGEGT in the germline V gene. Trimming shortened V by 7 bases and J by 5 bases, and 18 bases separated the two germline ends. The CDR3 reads CASTPVSRSDNEQFF. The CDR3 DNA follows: TGTGCCAGCACCCCGGTAAGCCGCTCTGACAATGAGCAGTTCTTC.

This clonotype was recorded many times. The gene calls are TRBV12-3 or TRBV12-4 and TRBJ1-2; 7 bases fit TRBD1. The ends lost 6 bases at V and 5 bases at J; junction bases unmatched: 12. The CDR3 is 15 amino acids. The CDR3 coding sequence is TGTGCCAGCAGACCCGAAGGGGGCCTTCGGTATGGCTACACCTTC. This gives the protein CASRPEGGLRYGYTF.

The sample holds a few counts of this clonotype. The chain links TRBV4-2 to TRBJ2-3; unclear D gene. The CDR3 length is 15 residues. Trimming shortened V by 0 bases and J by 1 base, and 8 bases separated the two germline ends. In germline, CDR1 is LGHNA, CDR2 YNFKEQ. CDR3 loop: CASSQDIVGTDTQYF. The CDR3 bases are TGTGCCAGCAGCCAAGACATAGTGGGCACAGATACGCAGTATTTT.

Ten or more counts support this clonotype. Here the CDR3 DNA reads TGCGCCAGCAGCCAAGATCTGTCCGGCGGGAGCGCCGATACGCAGTATTTT. This gives the protein CASSQDLSGGSADTQYF. The V and J genes are TRBV4-3 and TRBJ2-3; 7 bases fit TRBD2. CDR3 length equals 17 residues. The germline CDR1 and CDR2 sequences are LGHNA and YSLEER. The V segment lost 0 bases and the J segment 6 bases; nucleotides outside the gene matches: 12.

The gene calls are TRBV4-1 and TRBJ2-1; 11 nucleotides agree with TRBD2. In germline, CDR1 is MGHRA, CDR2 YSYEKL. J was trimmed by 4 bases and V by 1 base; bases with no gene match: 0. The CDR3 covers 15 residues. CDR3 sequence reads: CASSQVAGGYNEQFF. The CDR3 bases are TGCGCCAGCAGCCAAGTAGCGGGAGGGTACAATGAGCAGTTCTTC.

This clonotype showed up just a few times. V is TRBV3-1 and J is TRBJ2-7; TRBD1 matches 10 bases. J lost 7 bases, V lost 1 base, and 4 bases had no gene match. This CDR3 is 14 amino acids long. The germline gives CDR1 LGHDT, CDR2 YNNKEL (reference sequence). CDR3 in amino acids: CASSQVGDRGEQYF. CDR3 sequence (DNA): TGTGCCAGCAGCCAAGTAGGGGACAGGGGAGAGCAGTACTTC.

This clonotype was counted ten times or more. CDR3 in amino acids: CASSPRKGWFTEAFF. CDR3 coding DNA: TGTGCCAGCAGTCCAAGGAAGGGGTGGTTCACTGAAGCTTTCTTT. V is TRBV7-9 and J is TRBJ1-1, with a possible D match to TRBD1 (5 bases). CDR1 SEHNR and CDR2 FQNEAQ come from the germline V gene (reference sequence). V was cut by 6 bases and J by 4 bases, with 18 bases left in between. The CDR3 is 15 residues long.

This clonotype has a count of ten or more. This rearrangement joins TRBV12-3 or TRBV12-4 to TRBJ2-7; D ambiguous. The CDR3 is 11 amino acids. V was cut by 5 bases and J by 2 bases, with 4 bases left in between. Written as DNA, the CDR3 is TGTGCCAGCAGTGACCCCTACGAGCAGTACTTC. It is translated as CASSDPYEQYF.

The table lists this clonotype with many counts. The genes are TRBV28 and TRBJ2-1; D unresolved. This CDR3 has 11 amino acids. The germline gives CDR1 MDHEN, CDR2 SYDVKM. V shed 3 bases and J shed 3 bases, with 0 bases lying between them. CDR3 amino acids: CASSFYNEQFF. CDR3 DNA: TGTGCCAGCAGTTTCTACAATGAGCAGTTCTTC.

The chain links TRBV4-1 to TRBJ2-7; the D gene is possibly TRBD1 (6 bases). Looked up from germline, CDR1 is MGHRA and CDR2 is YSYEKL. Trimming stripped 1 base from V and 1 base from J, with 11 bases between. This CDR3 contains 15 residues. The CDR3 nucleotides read TGCGCCAGCAGCCAAGCCGAAACAGGGTCCTACGAGCAGTACTTC. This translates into CASSQAETGSYEQYF.

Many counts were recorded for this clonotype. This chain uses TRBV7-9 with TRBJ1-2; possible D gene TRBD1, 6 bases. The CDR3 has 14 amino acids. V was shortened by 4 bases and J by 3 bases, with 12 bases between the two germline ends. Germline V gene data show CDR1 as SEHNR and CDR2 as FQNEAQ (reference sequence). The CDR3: CASSWRQVDYGYTF. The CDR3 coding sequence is TGTGCCAGCAGCTGGAGACAGGTCGACTATGGCTACACCTTC.